This T cell receptor beta chain comes out of a study of OX40 agonist ivuxolimab in advanced cancers. Trimming pared 6 bases from V and 0 bases from J, leaving 23 bases between. CDR1 is MNHEY, CDR2 SMNVEV, per germline (reference sequence). The CDR3 sequence is 19 residues long. Profiled with immunoSEQ multiplex PCR; TCRdb holds only in-frame clones, not every one. The repertoire holds 65,000 to 85,000 clones, with 75% to 90% as singletons. The TCR was taken from an adult with an advanced solid tumor such as melanoma, head and neck, liver or kidney cancer. This specimen consisted of CD4+ or CD8+ T cells sorted from blood, obtained in a trial of the OX40 agonist ivuxolimab. The rearrangement links TRBV27 to TRBJ2-2, with D possibly matching TRBD1 (6 bases). CDR3 DNA sequence: TGTGCCAGCAGGACCTCCGGGACATTCGTTTACTCGAACACCGGGGAGCTGTTTTTT. Translated: CASRTSGTFVYSNTGELFF.